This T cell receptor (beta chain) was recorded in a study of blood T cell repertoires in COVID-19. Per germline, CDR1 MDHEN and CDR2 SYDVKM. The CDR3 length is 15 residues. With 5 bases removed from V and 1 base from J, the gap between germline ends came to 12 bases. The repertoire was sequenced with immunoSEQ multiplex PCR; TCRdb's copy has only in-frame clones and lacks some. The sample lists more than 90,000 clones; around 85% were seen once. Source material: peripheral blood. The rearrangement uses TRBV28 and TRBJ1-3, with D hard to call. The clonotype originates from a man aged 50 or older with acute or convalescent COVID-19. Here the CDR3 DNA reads TGTGCCAGCAGTCTAAGGAGACTGTCTGGAAACACCATATATTTT. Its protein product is CASSLRRLSGNTIYF.